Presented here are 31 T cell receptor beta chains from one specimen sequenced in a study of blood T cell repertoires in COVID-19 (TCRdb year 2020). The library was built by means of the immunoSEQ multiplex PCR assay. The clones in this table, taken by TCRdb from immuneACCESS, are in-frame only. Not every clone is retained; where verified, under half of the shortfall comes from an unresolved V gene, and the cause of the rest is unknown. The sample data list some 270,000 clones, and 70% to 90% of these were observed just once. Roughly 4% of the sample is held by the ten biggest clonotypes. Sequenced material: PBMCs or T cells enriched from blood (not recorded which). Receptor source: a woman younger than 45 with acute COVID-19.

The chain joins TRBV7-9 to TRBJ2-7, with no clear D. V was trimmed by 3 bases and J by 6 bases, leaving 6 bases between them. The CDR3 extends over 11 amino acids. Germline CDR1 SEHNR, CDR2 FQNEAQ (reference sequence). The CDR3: CASSFGGEQYF. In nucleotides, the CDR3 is TGTGCCAGCAGCTTTGGCGGCGAGCAGTACTTC.

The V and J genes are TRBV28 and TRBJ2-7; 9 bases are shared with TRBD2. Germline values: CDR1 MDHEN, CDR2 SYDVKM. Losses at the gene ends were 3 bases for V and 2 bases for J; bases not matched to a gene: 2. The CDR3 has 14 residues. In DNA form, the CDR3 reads TGTGCCAGCAGTTTCCTAGCGGGAACCTACGAGCAGTACTTC. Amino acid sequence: CASSFLAGTYEQYF.

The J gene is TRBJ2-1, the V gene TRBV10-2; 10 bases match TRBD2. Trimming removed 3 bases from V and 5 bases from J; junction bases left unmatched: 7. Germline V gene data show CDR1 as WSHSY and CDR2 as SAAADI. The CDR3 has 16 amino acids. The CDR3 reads CASSDWTSGFNNEQFF. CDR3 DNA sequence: TGCGCCAGCAGTGATTGGACTAGCGGTTTTAACAATGAGCAGTTCTTC.

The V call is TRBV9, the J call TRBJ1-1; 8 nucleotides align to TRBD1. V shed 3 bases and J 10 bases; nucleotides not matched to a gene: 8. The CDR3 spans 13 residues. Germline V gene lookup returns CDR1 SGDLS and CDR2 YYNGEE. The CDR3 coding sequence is TGTGCCAGCAGCGAAAGCCAGGGGGCGAGAGCTTTCTTT. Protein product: CASSESQGARAFF.

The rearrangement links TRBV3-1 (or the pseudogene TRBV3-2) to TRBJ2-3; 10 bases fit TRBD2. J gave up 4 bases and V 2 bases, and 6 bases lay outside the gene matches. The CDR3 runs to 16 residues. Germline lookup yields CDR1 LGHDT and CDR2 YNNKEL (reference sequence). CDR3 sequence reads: CASSQSGRAIADTQYF. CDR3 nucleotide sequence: TGTGCCAGCAGCCAAAGCGGGAGGGCCATTGCAGATACGCAGTATTTT.

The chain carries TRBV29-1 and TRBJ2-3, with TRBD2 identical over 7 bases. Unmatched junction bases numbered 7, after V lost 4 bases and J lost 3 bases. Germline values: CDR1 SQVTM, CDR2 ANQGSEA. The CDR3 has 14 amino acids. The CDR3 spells CSVAGGDPTDTQYF. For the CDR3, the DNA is TGCAGCGTTGCTGGGGGGGATCCAACAGATACGCAGTATTTT.

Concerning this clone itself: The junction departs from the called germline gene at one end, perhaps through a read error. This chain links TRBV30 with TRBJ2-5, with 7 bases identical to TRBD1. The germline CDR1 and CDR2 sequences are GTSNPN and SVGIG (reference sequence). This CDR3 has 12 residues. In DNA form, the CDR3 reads TGTGCCTGGAGTGTAGCCCGGACAGGCCATCACTTC. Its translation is CAWSVARTGHHF.

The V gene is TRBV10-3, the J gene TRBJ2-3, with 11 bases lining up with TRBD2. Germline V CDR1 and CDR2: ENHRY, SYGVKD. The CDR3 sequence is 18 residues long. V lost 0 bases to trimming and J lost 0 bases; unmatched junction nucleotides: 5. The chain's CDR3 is CAISESSGTSGSTDTQYF. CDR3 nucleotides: TGTGCCATCAGTGAGTCCTCCGGGACTAGCGGTAGCACAGATACGCAGTATTTT.

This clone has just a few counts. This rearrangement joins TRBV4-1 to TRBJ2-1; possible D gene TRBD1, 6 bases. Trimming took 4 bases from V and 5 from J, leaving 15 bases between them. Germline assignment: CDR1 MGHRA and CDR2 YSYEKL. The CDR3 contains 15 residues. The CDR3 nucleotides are TGCGCCAGCAGCCCTCAGGGGCTTTTTAACAATGAGCAGTTCTTC. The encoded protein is CASSPQGLFNNEQFF.

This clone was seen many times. CDR3 amino acids: CASSQDGEGSYEQYF. The CDR3 nucleotides read TGTGCCAGCAGCCAAGATGGCGAGGGCTCCTACGAGCAGTACTTC. This rearrangement joins TRBV3-1 (or the pseudogene TRBV3-2) to TRBJ2-7; possible D gene TRBD2, 5 bases. Germline assignment: CDR1 LGHDT and CDR2 YNNKEL (reference sequence). There are 15 residues in the CDR3. V lost 0 bases and J lost 0, with 9 bases in between.

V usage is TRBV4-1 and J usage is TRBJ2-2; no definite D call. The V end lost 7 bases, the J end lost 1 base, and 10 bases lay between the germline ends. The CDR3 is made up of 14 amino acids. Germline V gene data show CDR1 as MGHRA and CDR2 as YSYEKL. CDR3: CASTRSQNTGELFF. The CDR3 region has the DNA TGCGCCAGCACTCGGTCTCAGAACACCGGGGAGCTGTTTTTT.

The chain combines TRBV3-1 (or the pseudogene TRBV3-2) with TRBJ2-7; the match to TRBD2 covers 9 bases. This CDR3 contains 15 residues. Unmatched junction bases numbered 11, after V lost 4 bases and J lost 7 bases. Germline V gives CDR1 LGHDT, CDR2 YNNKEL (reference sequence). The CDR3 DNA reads TGTGCCAGCAGCCTCGATCCGGGACTAGCCGGGGAGCAGTACTTC. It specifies CASSLDPGLAGEQYF.

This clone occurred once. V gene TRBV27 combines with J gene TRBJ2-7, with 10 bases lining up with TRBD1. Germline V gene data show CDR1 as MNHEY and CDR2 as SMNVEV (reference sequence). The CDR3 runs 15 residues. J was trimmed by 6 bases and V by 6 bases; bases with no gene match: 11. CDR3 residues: CASSSAGQGTSEQYF. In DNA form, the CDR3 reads TGTGCCAGCAGCTCCGCGGGACAGGGGACTTCCGAGCAGTACTTC.

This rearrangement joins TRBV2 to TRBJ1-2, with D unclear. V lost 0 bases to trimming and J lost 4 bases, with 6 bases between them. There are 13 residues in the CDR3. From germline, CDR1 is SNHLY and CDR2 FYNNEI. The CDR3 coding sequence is TGTGCCAGCAGTGAAGCGAGTCCCTATGGCTACACCTTC. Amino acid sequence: CASSEASPYGYTF.

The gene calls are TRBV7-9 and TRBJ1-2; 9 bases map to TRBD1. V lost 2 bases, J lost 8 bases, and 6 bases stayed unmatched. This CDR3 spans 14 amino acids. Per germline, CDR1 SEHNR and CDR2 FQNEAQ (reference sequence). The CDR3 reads CASSLSRQGDGYTF. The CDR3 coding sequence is TGTGCCAGCAGCTTATCTAGACAGGGGGACGGCTACACCTTC.

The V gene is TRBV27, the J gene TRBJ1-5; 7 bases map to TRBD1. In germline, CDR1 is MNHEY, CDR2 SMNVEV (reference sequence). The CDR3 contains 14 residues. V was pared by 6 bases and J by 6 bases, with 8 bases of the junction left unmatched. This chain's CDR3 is CASSREGAGQPQHF. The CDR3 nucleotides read TGTGCCAGCAGCCGCGAGGGGGCTGGTCAGCCCCAGCATTTT.

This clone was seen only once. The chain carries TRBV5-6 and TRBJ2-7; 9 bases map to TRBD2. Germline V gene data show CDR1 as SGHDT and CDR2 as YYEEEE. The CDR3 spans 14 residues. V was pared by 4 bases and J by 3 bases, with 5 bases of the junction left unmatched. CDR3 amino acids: CASSVRSGGYEQYF. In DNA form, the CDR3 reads TGTGCCAGCAGCGTCCGTAGCGGGGGCTACGAGCAGTACTTC.

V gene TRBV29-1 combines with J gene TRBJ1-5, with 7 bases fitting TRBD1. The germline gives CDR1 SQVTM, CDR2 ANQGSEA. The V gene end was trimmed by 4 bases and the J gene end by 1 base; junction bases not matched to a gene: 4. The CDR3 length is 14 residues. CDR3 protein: CSVAGTESNQPQHF. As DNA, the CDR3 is TGCAGCGTTGCCGGGACAGAGAGCAATCAGCCCCAGCATTTT.

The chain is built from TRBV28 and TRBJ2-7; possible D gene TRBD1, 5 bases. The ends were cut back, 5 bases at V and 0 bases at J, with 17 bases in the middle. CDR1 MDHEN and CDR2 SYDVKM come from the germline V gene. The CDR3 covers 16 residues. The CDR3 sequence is CASSLQGRATSYEQYF. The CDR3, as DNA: TGTGCCAGCAGTCTCCAGGGAAGGGCTACCTCCTACGAGCAGTACTTC. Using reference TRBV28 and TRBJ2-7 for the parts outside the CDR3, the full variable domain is DVKVTQSSRYLVKRTGEKVFLECVQDMDHENMFWYRQDPGLGLRLIYFSYDVKMKEKGDIPEGYSVSREKKERFSLILESASTNQTSMYLCASSLQGRATSYEQYFGPGTRLTVT.

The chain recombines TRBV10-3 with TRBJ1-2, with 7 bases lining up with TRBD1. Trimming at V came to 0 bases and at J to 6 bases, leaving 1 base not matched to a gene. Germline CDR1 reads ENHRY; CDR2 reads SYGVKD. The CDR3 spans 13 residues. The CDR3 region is CAISESGGDGYTF. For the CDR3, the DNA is TGTGCCATCAGTGAGTCAGGGGGCGATGGCTACACCTTC.

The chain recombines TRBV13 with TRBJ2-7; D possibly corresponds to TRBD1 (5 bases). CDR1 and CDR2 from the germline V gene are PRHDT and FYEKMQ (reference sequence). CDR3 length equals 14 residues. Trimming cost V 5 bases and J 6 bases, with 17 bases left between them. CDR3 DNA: TGTGCCAGCAGCCCCGGATCTGGGGCTTCCGAGCAGTACTTC. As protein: CASSPGSGASEQYF.

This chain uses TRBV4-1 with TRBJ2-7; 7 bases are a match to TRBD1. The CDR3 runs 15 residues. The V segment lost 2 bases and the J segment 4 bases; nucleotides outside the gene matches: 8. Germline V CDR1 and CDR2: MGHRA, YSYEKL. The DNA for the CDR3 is TGCGCCAGCAGCCAATATGGGACAGAGAATTACGAGCAGTACTTC. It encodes CASSQYGTENYEQYF.

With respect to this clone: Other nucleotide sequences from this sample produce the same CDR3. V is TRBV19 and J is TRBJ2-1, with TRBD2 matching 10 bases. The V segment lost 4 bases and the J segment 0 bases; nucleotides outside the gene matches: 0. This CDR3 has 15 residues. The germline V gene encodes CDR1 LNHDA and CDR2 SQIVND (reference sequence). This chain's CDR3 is CASSTSGSSYNEQFF. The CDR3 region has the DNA TGTGCCAGTAGTACTAGCGGGAGCTCCTACAATGAGCAGTTCTTC. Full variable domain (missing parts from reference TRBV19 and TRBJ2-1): DGGITQSPKYLFRKEGQNVTLSCEQNLNHDAMYWYRQDPGQGLRLIYYSQIVNDFQKGDIAEGYSVSREKKESFPLTVTSAQKNPTAFYLCASSTSGSSYNEQFFGPGTRLTVL.

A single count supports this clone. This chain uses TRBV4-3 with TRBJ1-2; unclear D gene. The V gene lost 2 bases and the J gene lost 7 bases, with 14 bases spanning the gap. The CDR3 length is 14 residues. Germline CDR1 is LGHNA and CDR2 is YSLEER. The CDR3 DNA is TGCGCCAGCAGCCAAACCGGGGTCGATTTTGGCTACACCTTC. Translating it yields CASSQTGVDFGYTF.

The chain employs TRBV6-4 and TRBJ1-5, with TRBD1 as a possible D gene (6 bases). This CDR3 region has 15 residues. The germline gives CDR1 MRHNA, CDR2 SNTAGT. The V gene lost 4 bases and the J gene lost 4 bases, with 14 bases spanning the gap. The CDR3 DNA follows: TGTGCCAGCAGTGGAGGGGGTTTTGCGAATCAGCCCCAGCATTTT. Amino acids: CASSGGGFANQPQHF.

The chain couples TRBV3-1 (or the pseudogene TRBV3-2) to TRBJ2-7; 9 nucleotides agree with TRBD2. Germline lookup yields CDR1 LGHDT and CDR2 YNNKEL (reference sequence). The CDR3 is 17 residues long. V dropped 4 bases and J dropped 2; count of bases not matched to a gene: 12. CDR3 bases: TGTGCCAGCAGCCCTAGACTATGCGGGAGGGATACCTACGAGCAGTACTTC. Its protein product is CASSPRLCGRDTYEQYF.

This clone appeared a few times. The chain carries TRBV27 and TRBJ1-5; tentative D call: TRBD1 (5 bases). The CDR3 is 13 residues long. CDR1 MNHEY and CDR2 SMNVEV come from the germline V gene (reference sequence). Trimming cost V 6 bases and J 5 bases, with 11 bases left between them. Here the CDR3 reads CASRPQGYQPQHF. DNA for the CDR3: TGTGCCAGCAGACCCCAGGGATATCAGCCCCAGCATTTT.

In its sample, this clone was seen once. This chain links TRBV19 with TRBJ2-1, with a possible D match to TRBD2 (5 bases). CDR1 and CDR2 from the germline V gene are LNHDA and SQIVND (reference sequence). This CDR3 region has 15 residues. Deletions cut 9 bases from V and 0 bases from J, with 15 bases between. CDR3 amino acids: CASDSAESSYNEQFF. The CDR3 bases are TGTGCCAGCGATAGCGCGGAAAGCTCCTACAATGAGCAGTTCTTC.

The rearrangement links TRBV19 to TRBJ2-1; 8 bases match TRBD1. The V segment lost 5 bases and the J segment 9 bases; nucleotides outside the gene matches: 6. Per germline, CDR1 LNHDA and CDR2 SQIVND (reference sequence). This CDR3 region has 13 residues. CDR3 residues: CASSVQGALEQFF. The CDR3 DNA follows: TGTGCCAGTAGTGTTCAGGGGGCCCTTGAGCAGTTCTTC.

As DNA, the CDR3 is TGTGCCAGCAGCCAAGATTTCCCACAGGGGGGCTACGAGCAGTACTTC. Translation: CASSQDFPQGGYEQYF. The rearrangement uses TRBV4-2 and TRBJ2-7, with 8 nucleotides matching TRBD1. The CDR3 runs 16 residues. CDR1 is LGHNA, CDR2 YNFKEQ, per germline. V was clipped by 0 bases and J by 3 bases; unmatched bases: 7.

Here the CDR3 DNA reads TGTGCCTGGAGTCCCAGCGGGGGCGGTCTTGGTACGCAGTATTTT. Protein: CAWSPSGGGLGTQYF. The rearrangement links TRBV30 to TRBJ2-3, with 8 bases matching TRBD2. The CDR3 totals 15 residues. With V trimmed by 2 bases and J by 8 bases, 12 bases remained unmatched. CDR1 is GTSNPN and CDR2 is SVGIG in the germline V gene (reference sequence).